A selection of T cell receptor beta chains follows, all from one sample in a study of cytotoxic CD8 clonotypes in ibrutinib-treated CLL. TCRdb's table, derived via immunoSEQ multiplex PCR, lists solely in-frame clones and lacks some. The sample holds 70,000 to 80,000 clones, approximately 82% seen once. This specimen was PBMCs, taken after 24 months of ibrutinib treatment. The receptors stem from a human donor with chronic lymphocytic leukemia. CDR3s leave out the opening cysteine and the closing phenylalanine or tryptophan. The order of the fields is V gene, CDR3 protein.

>TRBV7-9
ASSPPGGTREERNTIY
>TRBV7-3
ASSPLYGELF
>TRBV6-1
ASTSLDRAGGYT
>TRBV6-5
ASSYSMWANTGELF
>TRBV5-4
ASSPGAASGIYEQY
>TRBV6-1
ASRLQGDEQF
>TRBV19
ASSIGAGGKSIGTEAF
>TRBV10-1
ASSISGSTDTQY
>TRBV5-1
ASSVEGGELF
>TRBV7-2
ASSLEPARRAEAF